The rows below give T cell receptor beta chains drawn from one sample of a study of cytomegalovirus exposure and HLA in healthy donors. The data were produced by immunoSEQ multiplex PCR, yet TCRdb's version contains in-frame clones alone and is incomplete. The sample has more than 200,000 clones; about 90% are singletons. Sequencing input: PBMCs. The receptors were gathered from a man between 18 and 35 years old in good health and CMV-seropositive. Each CDR3 is given with its conserved first and last residue. D genes are given only for firm matches. Size tells how often a clone was seen (once, few, many) or the class of an expanded clone, and some rows leave it out.

V	J	size	D	CDR3	DNA
TRBV27	TRBJ2-7	NA	TRBD1	CASSFGTGAYEQYF	TGTGCCAGCAGTTTTGGGACAGGGGCGTACGAGCAGTACTTC
TRBV10-3	TRBJ2-7	NA	NA	CAISEPRRGPEQYF	TGTGCCATCAGTGAGCCGAGGAGGGGCCCCGAGCAGTACTTC
TRBV6-5	TRBJ1-1	NA	NA	CASSYGGGRYTEAFF	TGTGCCAGCAGTTACGGGGGGGGAAGGTACACTGAAGCTTTCTTT
TRBV28	TRBJ2-3	NA	NA	CASVDSRTDTQYF	TGTGCCAGCGTTGACTCACGCACAGATACGCAGTATTTT
TRBV2	TRBJ2-5	NA	NA	CASSPTVAKETQYF	TGTGCCAGCAGTCCGACGGTGGCCAAGGAGACCCAGTACTTC
TRBV27	TRBJ2-7	NA	TRBD1	CASSLSGGDRVSYEQYF	TGTGCCAGCAGTTTATCGGGGGGGGACAGGGTCTCCTACGAGCAGTACTTC
TRBV12-5	TRBJ1-1	NA	TRBD1	CASGLATGRWTEAFF	TGTGCTAGTGGTTTGGCGACAGGGAGATGGACTGAAGCTTTCTTT
TRBV15	TRBJ1-2	NA	TRBD1	CATSTGTGFYGYTF	TGTGCCACCAGCACCGGGACAGGCTTTTATGGCTACACCTTC
TRBV30	TRBJ2-5	NA	NA	CAWTERQGLGETQYF	TGTGCCTGGACAGAACGCCAGGGACTCGGGGAGACCCAGTACTTC
TRBV4-2	TRBJ2-2	NA	NA	CASSQEGLPYTGELFF	TGTGCCAGCAGCCAAGAGGGCCTCCCTTACACCGGGGAGCTGTTTTTT
TRBV30	TRBJ2-1	once	NA	CAWSWQELNEQFF	TGTGCCTGGAGTTGGCAGGAACTCAATGAGCAGTTCTTC
TRBV30	TRBJ2-1	NA	NA	CAWSPGTWEQFF	TGTGCCTGGTCACCAGGGACCTGGGAGCAGTTCTTC
TRBV29-1	TRBJ1-1	NA	NA	CSVVRATSNTEAFF	TGCAGCGTTGTTAGGGCGACGTCGAACACTGAAGCTTTCTTT
TRBV5-6	TRBJ2-2	NA	TRBD1	CASSIFSGTVNTGELFF	TGTGCCAGCAGCATCTTTTCCGGGACAGTCAACACCGGGGAGCTGTTTTTT
TRBV6-1	TRBJ1-2	NA	TRBD1	CASSEEGQGLYGYTF	TGTGCCAGCAGTGAGGAAGGACAGGGACTCTATGGCTACACCTTC
TRBV29-1	TRBJ2-7	NA	NA	CSVKGRGTYEQYF	TGCAGCGTTAAAGGACGGGGAACCTACGAGCAGTACTTC
TRBV4-2	TRBJ2-7	NA	NA	CASSQGKEEQYF	TGTGCCAGCAGCCAAGGAAAGGAAGAGCAGTACTTC
TRBV19	TRBJ2-7	NA	TRBD2	CASRHIAGGPSYEQYF	TGTGCCAGTAGACACATAGCGGGAGGTCCCTCCTACGAGCAGTACTTC
TRBV30	TRBJ1-5	NA	NA	CAWRGKGRVNQPQHF	TGTGCCTGGAGGGGTAAGGGGAGGGTCAATCAGCCCCAGCATTTT
TRBV20-1	TRBJ1-1	once	NA	CSARAMKAFF	TGCAGTGCTAGAGCTATGAAAGCTTTCTTT
TRBV19	TRBJ2-7	NA	NA	CASSIWVSSYEQYF	TGTGCCAGTAGTATCTGGGTTAGCTCCTACGAGCAGTACTTC
TRBV30	TRBJ2-1	NA	TRBD1	CAWSKQGARRDEQFF	TGTGCCTGGAGCAAACAGGGGGCCCGTCGGGATGAGCAGTTCTTC
TRBV5-5	TRBJ1-1	NA	NA	CASSLQGPNTEAFF	TGTGCCAGCAGCTTGCAGGGACCGAACACTGAAGCTTTCTTT
TRBV7-2	TRBJ2-7	NA	TRBD2	CASSLVGTSLSEQYF	TGTGCCAGCAGCTTAGTAGGGACTAGTCTCTCCGAGCAGTACTTC
TRBV27	TRBJ2-3	NA	TRBD2	CASSAGTKPLTDTQYF	TGTGCCAGCAGTGCCGGGACTAAGCCCCTCACAGATACGCAGTATTTT
TRBV30	TRBJ2-7	NA	NA	CAWSVSLLLYEQYF	TGTGCCTGGAGTGTAAGCCTACTTCTCTACGAGCAGTACTTC
TRBV5-1	TRBJ2-7	NA	TRBD1	CASSFGLGQGITYEQYF	TGCGCCAGCAGCTTTGGATTGGGACAGGGGATCACCTACGAGCAGTACTTC
TRBV30	TRBJ1-4	NA	NA	CAWSPGEKLFF	TGTGCCTGGAGTCCTGGGGAAAAACTGTTTTTT
TRBV18	TRBJ2-1	NA	TRBD2	CASTELAGEQFF	TGTGCCAGCACCGAACTAGCGGGCGAGCAGTTCTTC
TRBV2	TRBJ2-7	NA	NA	CASSSYGALEQYF	TGTGCCAGCAGTTCTTATGGAGCCCTCGAGCAGTACTTC
TRBV4-1	TRBJ2-3	NA	NA	CASSQEYRASTQYF	TGCGCCAGCAGCCAAGAGTATCGGGCCTCGACTCAGTATTTT
TRBV14	TRBJ1-2	once	NA	CASSQDPGAHYGYTF	TGTGCCAGCAGCCAAGATCCAGGGGCTCACTATGGCTACACCTTC
TRBV5-4	TRBJ2-1	NA	NA	CASSSGANEQFF	TGTGCCAGCAGCTCCGGGGCCAATGAGCAGTTCTTC
TRBV4-3	TRBJ2-7	once	TRBD1	CASSQETGALGHYEQYF	TGCGCCAGCAGCCAAGAGACAGGGGCCTTGGGCCACTACGAGCAGTACTTC
TRBV5-1	TRBJ1-1	NA	NA	CASSSTIMMNTEAFF	TGCGCCAGCAGCTCAACTATTATGATGAACACTGAAGCTTTCTTT
TRBV6-5	TRBJ1-2	NA	NA	CASSSTIGAHLRGYTF	TGTGCCAGCAGTTCCACCATAGGGGCCCACCTGAGAGGCTACACCTTC
TRBV6-5	TRBJ2-2	few	TRBD2	CASIGLAENTGELFF	TGTGCCAGCATCGGACTAGCGGAGAACACCGGGGAGCTGTTTTTT
TRBV27	TRBJ2-3	NA	TRBD2	CASRLLAGGSDTQYF	TGTGCCAGCAGATTACTAGCGGGAGGGTCAGATACGCAGTATTTT
TRBV27	TRBJ1-5	once	TRBD1	CASSLRRDRGLGSNQPQHF	TGTGCCAGCAGTTTACGAAGGGACAGGGGGCTAGGGAGCAATCAGCCCCAGCATTTT
TRBV19	TRBJ1-5	NA	NA	CASSIGTAQPQHF	TGTGCCAGTAGTATAGGTACGGCTCAGCCCCAGCATTTT
TRBV7-8	TRBJ2-7	NA	NA	CASSLALAPHEQYF	TGTGCCAGCAGCTTAGCGCTTGCACCCCACGAGCAGTACTTC
TRBV5-1	TRBJ2-7	NA	TRBD1	CASSLDQGGRYEQYF	TGCGCCAGCAGCTTGGATCAAGGGGGCAGGTACGAGCAGTACTTC
TRBV6-5	TRBJ1-2	NA	NA	CASSSTVSYYGYTF	TGTGCCAGCAGTTCGACAGTTTCCTACTATGGCTACACCTTC
TRBV19	TRBJ1-5	NA	NA	CASSIEGRSQPQHF	TGTGCCAGTAGTATTGAGGGGAGGTCCCAGCCCCAGCATTTT
TRBV6-1	TRBJ2-7	NA	NA	CASSEFLGGTVQGIDEQYF	TGTGCCAGCAGTGAATTCCTCGGCGGAACCGTCCAGGGAATCGACGAGCAGTACTTC
TRBV5-1	TRBJ1-2	NA	TRBD1	CASSPRDRGGYTF	TGCGCCAGCAGCCCCCGGGACAGGGGTGGCTACACCTTC
TRBV7-2	TRBJ1-2	NA	NA	CASSPIGGGYTF	TGTGCCAGCAGCCCTATCGGGGGGGGCTACACCTTC
TRBV4-3	TRBJ1-1	NA	NA	CASSQGSFGGPRTEAFF	TGCGCCAGCAGCCAAGGATCCTTTGGGGGGCCGCGGACTGAAGCTTTCTTT
TRBV28	TRBJ2-2	NA	TRBD2	CASTLLAGNTGELFF	TGTGCCAGCACCTTACTAGCGGGGAACACCGGGGAGCTGTTTTTT
TRBV6-5	TRBJ1-4	NA	TRBD1	CASSSVDRAELFF	TGTGCCAGCAGTTCCGTGGACAGGGCGGAACTGTTTTTT
TRBV6-5	TRBJ1-2	NA	NA	CASSYGWGDYGYTF	TGTGCCAGCAGTTACGGGTGGGGAGACTATGGCTACACCTTC
TRBV19	TRBJ1-1	NA	NA	CASSLTGGYTEAFF	TGTGCCAGTAGTCTGACAGGTGGTTACACTGAAGCTTTCTTT
TRBV29-1	TRBJ2-1	NA	TRBD1	CSVSAGTGAYNEQFF	TGCAGCGTTTCAGCCGGGACAGGGGCCTACAATGAGCAGTTCTTC
TRBV5-1	TRBJ1-1	NA	NA	CASSSGDTPREAFF	TGCGCCAGCAGCTCGGGGGACACCCCAAGGGAAGCTTTCTTT
TRBV25-1	TRBJ1-1	NA	NA	CASSDIMRAGEAFF	TGTGCCAGCAGTGATATCATGAGGGCAGGTGAAGCTTTCTTT
TRBV6-6	TRBJ2-5	NA	TRBD1	CASSYSRTGDQETQYF	TGTGCCAGCAGTTACTCTAGGACAGGGGACCAAGAGACCCAGTACTTC
TRBV5-6	TRBJ1-4	once	NA	CASSLEGEVREKLFF	TGTGCCAGCAGCTTGGAAGGCGAGGTTAGGGAAAAACTGTTTTTT
TRBV2	TRBJ1-4	NA	NA	CASRRTGFGDEKLFF	TGTGCCAGCAGGAGAACAGGTTTTGGAGATGAAAAACTGTTTTTT
TRBV5-1	TRBJ1-2	NA	NA	CASSLVGRAYGYTF	TGCGCCAGCAGCTTGGTAGGCAGGGCGTATGGCTACACCTTC
TRBV5-4	TRBJ2-5	once	TRBD2	CASSGWASGQETQYF	TGTGCCAGCAGTGGGTGGGCTAGCGGCCAAGAGACCCAGTACTTC